This TCR beta chain appears in the sequencing data of a study of blood T cell repertoires in COVID-19. Study information: COVID-19 samples collected from the United States, Italy and Spain covered acute and convalescent phases. Sources were T cells, B-cell-depleted T cells, or PBMCs; the material itself was cDNA or gDNA.

Assay used: immunoSEQ multiplex PCR; TCRdb lists only in-frame clones, some missing. There are nearly 50,000 clones in the sample; 86% occur only once, and approximately 2.5% lies in the top ten. The CDR3 consists of 15 residues. The germline V gene encodes CDR1 GTSNPN and CDR2 SVGIG (reference sequence). Trimming took 1 base from V and 2 from J, leaving 12 bases between them. The rearrangement links TRBV30 to TRBJ1-5; D unresolved. Sequenced material: peripheral blood. This clonotype was obtained from a woman aged 80 or older with COVID-19, enrolled during active disease. In nucleotides, the CDR3 is TGTGCCTGGAGTGCGGAGCCCGGTGGCAATCAGCCCCAGCATTTT. Translating it yields CAWSAEPGGNQPQHF.